This T cell receptor (beta chain) derives from a study of spatial heterogeneity in lung cancer. About the research overall: Tumor-region counts of TCR transcripts tracked strongly with a T cell module score from matched bulk RNA-seq. Findings of the study overall: The study found that expanded intratumoral alpha and beta TCR counts tracked tumor mutation counts. For tumor T cells, estimated coverage reached only about 7.4% (alpha) and 12% to 15% (beta).

As for time point: sample taken at primary tumor resection. Sequencing of whole RNA from tumor, nontumor lung or frozen PBMC involved no sorting. As regards this clonotype: Its cognate antigen is unknown.

Germline CDR1 is LNHDA and CDR2 is SQIVND (reference sequence). The CDR3 runs to 11 residues. V gave up 10 bases and J gave up 9 bases, with 13 bases separating them. Unique molecular identifiers, one per molecule, were present on every TCR cDNA molecule. TCRdb redid the calling of the 5' RACE reads with MiXCR, one entry per CDR3 protein. The data contain 24,000 or so distinct CDR3 sequences, approximately 8.8% of them seen just once; the ten biggest clones take up approximately 7.5%. This sequence joins TRBV19 and TRBJ2-1; D not certain. Sequencing used lung tumor tissue, obtained at surgery. The clonotype was recovered from a male donor with early-stage non-small cell lung cancer. CDR3 bases: TGTGCCATCGGCTCAGGTGGTGAGCAGTTCTTC. This encodes CAIGSGGEQFF.